A selection of T cell receptor beta chains follows, all from one sample in a study of beta chain features in type 1 diabetes. Repertoires were generated with immunoSEQ multiplex PCR, while TCRdb's copy carries only in-frame clones and drops some. Among 200,000 to 300,000 clones listed, 25% to 35% were seen once. Specimen: central memory CD4+ T cells from blood. Receptors were obtained from a man aged 25-40 years in good health. Each CDR3 is given with its conserved first and last residue. A D gene is named only where the DNA matches it firmly. Rows give clone size only sometimes, using once, few, many, or a class for an expanded clone.

abundance,v_gene,d_gene,j_gene,CDR3nt,CDR3aa
NA,TRBV6-6,NA,TRBJ2-5,TGTGCCAGCAGTTACATCACCCTCCAAGAGACCCAGTACTTC,CASSYITLQETQYF
NA,TRBV7-2,NA,TRBJ2-5,TGTGCCAGCAGCTTATTGTCGGGAGTCCCCGAGACCCAGTACTTC,CASSLLSGVPETQYF
NA,TRBV30,TRBD2,TRBJ2-5,TGTGCCTGGAGTGTAGGGCTAGCGGGAGAGACCCAGTACTTC,CAWSVGLAGETQYF
NA,TRBV30,NA,TRBJ2-7,TGTGCCTGGAGTGTCAAGAACGAGCAGTACTTC,CAWSVKNEQYF
few,TRBV14,NA,TRBJ2-7,TGTGCCAGCAGCCATGACGAGATTCTAGAGCAGTACTTC,CASSHDEILEQYF
NA,TRBV5-8,NA,TRBJ1-2,TGTGCCAGCAGCTTGGACGGCGTAGGCTACACCTTC,CASSLDGVGYTF
NA,TRBV2,TRBD1,TRBJ1-4,TGTGCCAGCAGCTCCCTCCGGGACAGAGGTGAAAAACTGTTTTTT,CASSSLRDRGEKLFF
many,TRBV7-9,TRBD1,TRBJ2-3,TGTGCCAGCAGCCCTCCAACCTGGACAGGGGAGGGAGATACGCAGTATTTT,CASSPPTWTGEGDTQYF
many,TRBV18,TRBD2,TRBJ2-7,TGTGCCAGCTCACGTGGACTAGAGGCCGAGCAGTACTTC,CASSRGLEAEQYF
few,TRBV7-6,NA,TRBJ2-3,TGTGCCAGCAGCCTGACAGGAAGCGGAGATACGCAGTATTTT,CASSLTGSGDTQYF
NA,TRBV9,NA,TRBJ2-1,TGTGCCAGCAGCACCGGCCCAGGTGGTGAGCAGTTCTTC,CASSTGPGGEQFF
NA,TRBV18,NA,TRBJ2-7,TGTGCCAGCTCGGGCGGGGTATCCTACGAGCAGTACTTC,CASSGGVSYEQYF
few,TRBV7-9,NA,TRBJ2-7,TGTGCCAGCAGCTCGACAATGGACAGATCAAGCTCCTACGAGCAGTACTTC,CASSSTMDRSSSYEQYF
NA,TRBV5-1,NA,TRBJ1-2,TGCGCCAGCAGCTTGGAACTGAACTATGGCTACACCTTC,CASSLELNYGYTF
few,TRBV19,TRBD1,TRBJ2-7,TGTGCCAGTAGCAAGGGACAGAAGACCTACGAGCAGTACTTC,CASSKGQKTYEQYF
NA,TRBV19,NA,TRBJ2-7,TGTGCCAGTAGTAATAAGGCAGGGGCCTACGAGCAGTACTTC,CASSNKAGAYEQYF
NA,TRBV6-4,NA,TRBJ1-6,TGTGCCAGCAGCCTGTCCGGAGATTCACCCCTCCACTTT,CASSLSGDSPLHF
NA,TRBV7-9,NA,TRBJ2-2,TGTGCCAGCAGCAAGGACAGCTCGAACACCGGGGAGCTGTTTTTT,CASSKDSSNTGELFF
NA,TRBV14,NA,TRBJ1-2,TGTGCCAGCACCCTTTCCGGGACAAGTGGCTATGGCTACACCTTC,CASTLSGTSGYGYTF
NA,TRBV5-6,NA,TRBJ1-2,TGTGCCAGCAGCTTGGAGCATGGCTACACCTTC,CASSLEHGYTF
NA,TRBV30,NA,TRBJ2-7,TGTGCCTGGAGTGTACTAAGGGCCGCCGCGCCCTTTTACTACGAGCAGTACTTC,CAWSVLRAAAPFYYEQYF
few,TRBV2,TRBD1,TRBJ2-7,TGTGCCAGCAGACTAACAGGGGGAGGCTACGAGCAGTACTTC,CASRLTGGGYEQYF
few,TRBV7-9,NA,TRBJ1-6,TGTGCCAGCAGCCCCCGTGAAGGCGGGAGTTCACCCCTCCACTTT,CASSPREGGSSPLHF
few,TRBV7-2,TRBD1,TRBJ1-2,TGTGCCAGCAGCTTTGGACAGGGGCGTTCCTATGGCTACACCTTC,CASSFGQGRSYGYTF
few,TRBV28,NA,TRBJ2-7,TGTGCCAGCAGTTTTACGGGGCCCTACGAGCAGTACTTC,CASSFTGPYEQYF
many,TRBV2,TRBD2,TRBJ2-1,TGTGCCAGCAGTGAAGGGGATAGCGGGAGATTCAATGAGCAGTTCTTC,CASSEGDSGRFNEQFF
NA,TRBV5-5,TRBD2,TRBJ2-3,TGTGCCAGCAGCTTGGCCCGGACTAGCTCTGATACGCAGTATTTT,CASSLARTSSDTQYF
NA,TRBV15,TRBD1,TRBJ1-5,TGTGCCACCAGCACCACCGGGACAGGGCGGCGGCCCCAGCATTTT,CATSTTGTGRRPQHF
few,TRBV4-3,NA,TRBJ1-2,TGCGCCAGCAGCCAAGATCCCCCTGGGGAATATGGCTACACCTTC,CASSQDPPGEYGYTF
NA,TRBV23-1,NA,TRBJ1-2,TGCGCCAGCAGTCAATGCGGTGGCCAGGCGGGTGGCTACACCTTC,CASSQCGGQAGGYTF
NA,TRBV9,TRBD2,TRBJ2-1,TGTGCCAGCAGCTCCCGACTAGCGGGGTACAATGAGCAGTTCTTC,CASSSRLAGYNEQFF
NA,TRBV7-8,TRBD1,TRBJ1-6,TGTGCCAGCAGCCGGCAGACAGGGGGGAATTCACCCCTCCACTTT,CASSRQTGGNSPLHF
NA,TRBV30,TRBD2,TRBJ2-3,TGTGCCTGGAGTGTAGCGGGGGGCACAGATACGCAGTATTTT,CAWSVAGGTDTQYF
NA,TRBV7-2,NA,TRBJ2-7,TGTGCCAGCAGCTTAGGGGTACAGTCGAGCTACGAGCAGTACTTC,CASSLGVQSSYEQYF
NA,TRBV18,NA,TRBJ2-1,TGTGCCAGCTCACCAAGGGGGAACCGCATCAATGAGCAGTTCTTC,CASSPRGNRINEQFF
few,TRBV7-2,NA,TRBJ2-3,TGTGCCAGCACCAAATCCGGGGTCATAGATACGCAGTATTTT,CASTKSGVIDTQYF
few,TRBV30,NA,TRBJ2-5,TGTGCCTGGCGTGAAGGGACAACGGGGACCCAGTACTTC,CAWREGTTGTQYF
NA,TRBV7-2,NA,TRBJ1-2,TGTGCCAGCAGATCCGGGACACAGGGCTATGGCTACACCTTC,CASRSGTQGYGYTF
many,TRBV19,NA,TRBJ2-6,TGTGCCAGTAGTCCCGGGTCAGAGGCTGGGGCCAACGTCCTGACTTTC,CASSPGSEAGANVLTF
few,TRBV6-1,NA,TRBJ2-6,TGTGCCAGCAGTGGTACAGGGTGGTCTGGGGCCAACGTCCTGACTTTC,CASSGTGWSGANVLTF
NA,TRBV30,NA,TRBJ2-5,TGTGCCTGGAGTGTACTGGAGACCCAGTACTTC,CAWSVLETQYF
NA,TRBV30,NA,TRBJ1-2,TGTGCCTGTCCCAAGGAGGGGATTTGGGATGGCTACACCTTC,CACPKEGIWDGYTF
few,TRBV9,NA,TRBJ1-6,TGTGCCAGCAGCGTAGCTGAGGGGGAGGCACCCCTCCACTTT,CASSVAEGEAPLHF
few,TRBV9,NA,TRBJ2-1,TGTGCCTGCAGCGTAGGAGGTGGGTGGAGCTCCTACAATGAGCAGTTCTTC,CACSVGGGWSSYNEQFF
few,TRBV10-3,NA,TRBJ1-5,TGTGCCATCAGTGATCCAGGGAGTCAGCCCCAGCATTTT,CAISDPGSQPQHF